This TCR beta chain emerged from a study of blood T cell repertoires in COVID-19. Study-wide context: Samples taken during acute and convalescent COVID-19 were collected in the United States, Italy and Spain.

Per the original methods: Amplification of reference gene primers provided the estimated nucleated cell counts. The table came from immunoSEQ multiplex PCR; TCRdb's copy has only in-frame clones and leaves some out. V and J calls and clone size come straight from that table; D and trimming were deduced from the DNA. The sample consists of about 300,000 clones, approximately 89% of them appearing once. The V and J ends lost 0 bases and 2 bases respectively, with 10 bases between them. Germline CDR1 MNHNS, CDR2 SASEGT. The CDR3 contains 15 residues. The sequence came from a woman aged 30 to 39 with COVID-19, enrolled during active disease. The chain has TRBV6-1 and TRBJ1-2, with D hard to call. Input material: peripheral blood. The CDR3 loop is CASSEAAAGNYGYTF. The CDR3 coding sequence is TGTGCCAGCAGTGAAGCGGCCGCCGGGAACTATGGCTACACCTTC.